Each of the 2 T cell receptor beta chains below was sequenced from the same sample in a study of vaccination effects on CD4 cells after COVID-19. Sequenced by immunoSEQ multiplex PCR; TCRdb stores in-frame clones only, minus some. Here the sample spans about 54,000 clones, over 80% being singletons. No antigen is known for these receptors. Before any sequencing was done, the ViraFEST assay used viral peptide pools to expand antigen-specific CD4+ T cells. The culture ran for roughly ten days before CD4+ T cells were isolated. Sample: CD4+ T cells from PBMCs cultured with HCoV-229E spike peptides, taken before COVID-19 vaccination. The receptors were sampled from a human donor who received a COVID-19 vaccine.

V is TRBV27 and J is TRBJ2-2, with 11 bases that match TRBD1. Trimming removed 6 bases from V and 4 bases from J; junction bases left unmatched: 7. The CDR3 consists of 16 residues. Germline V CDR1 and CDR2: MNHEY, SMNVEV (reference sequence). CDR3 coding DNA: TGTGCCAGCAGCCCGGACAGGGGGCAGGGCACCGGGGAGCTGTTTTTT. This codes for CASSPDRGQGTGELFF.

The V and J genes are TRBV12-5 and TRBJ1-1; D possibly corresponds to TRBD1 (5 bases). With 9 bases removed from V and 0 bases from J, the gap between germline ends came to 11 bases. The CDR3 sequence is 13 residues long. Germline assignment: CDR1 LGHNT and CDR2 FRNRAP. CDR3 DNA sequence: TGTGCTAGCGCGGGGACCTTGAACACTGAAGCTTTCTTT. It encodes CASAGTLNTEAFF. Full variable domain (outside the CDR3, taken from reference TRBV12-5 and TRBJ1-1): DARVTQTPRHKVTEMGQEVTMRCQPILGHNTVFWYRQTMMQGLELLAYFRNRAPLDDSGMPKDRFSAEMPDATLATLKIQPSEPRDSAVYFCASAGTLNTEAFFGQGTRLTVV.